The 23 T cell receptor beta chains presented below share a single source sample, sequenced in a study of blood T cell repertoires in COVID-19. Produced via immunoSEQ multiplex PCR; TCRdb's table is partial and in-frame only. The sample includes about 130,000 clones, about 70% of them seen just once. The sequencing sample was made of peripheral blood. The source is a man aged 80 or over with COVID-19, enrolled during active disease.

This chain connects TRBV7-9 to TRBJ1-5, with 8 bases lining up with TRBD1. With V trimmed by 4 bases and J by 6 bases, 11 bases remained unmatched. CDR1 SEHNR and CDR2 FQNEAQ come from the germline V gene (reference sequence). CDR3 size: 16 residues. The CDR3 protein is CASSSSVQGAGQPQHF. CDR3 nucleotides: TGTGCCAGCAGCTCGTCTGTCCAGGGGGCGGGTCAGCCCCAGCATTTT.

The chain carries TRBV5-1 and TRBJ1-3; 7 bases match TRBD1. CDR1 is SGHRS, CDR2 YFSETQ, per germline. CDR3 length: 15 amino acids. V was clipped by 0 bases and J by 4 bases; unmatched bases: 4. The CDR3 DNA reads as TGCGCCAGCAGCTTGGAGACAGGGACGGGAAACACCATATATTTT. Amino acids: CASSLETGTGNTIYF.

The V and J genes are TRBV7-9 and TRBJ2-3; 14 nucleotides line up with TRBD2. The CDR3 loop spans 14 amino acids. Germline V gives CDR1 SEHNR, CDR2 FQNEAQ (reference sequence). Losses at the gene ends were 5 bases for V and 8 bases for J; bases not matched to a gene: 3. The DNA for the CDR3 is TGTGCCAGCAGCATTGGACTAGCGGGAGGTACGCAGTATTTT. As protein: CASSIGLAGGTQYF.

This clone was recorded only once. CDR3 nucleotides: TGTGCCAGTAGCCATGCCGTGGCTAGCGGGATGAATGAGCAGTTCTTC. Its protein is CASSHAVASGMNEQFF. This chain joins TRBV11-2 and TRBJ2-1; 9 bases match TRBD2. This CDR3 is 16 amino acids long. Germline CDR1 and CDR2: SGHAT and FQNNGV. Unmatched junction bases numbered 16, after V lost 9 bases and J lost 7 bases.

Remarks on this clone: A junction boundary mismatches the germline segment, possibly from a read error. The chain employs TRBV7-7 and TRBJ2-1; 9 nucleotides match TRBD1. CDR3 length equals 15 residues. Germline CDR1 is SSHAT and CDR2 is FNYEAQ (reference sequence). The CDR3 spells CASSPGQGLYNEQFF. The CDR3 DNA follows: TGTGCTAGCAGCCCGGGACAGGGCCTTTACAATGAGCAGTTCTTC.

This clone was seen only once. The rearrangement links TRBV6-6 to TRBJ2-5; TRBD2 agrees at 15 bases. After removal of 4 bases from V and 7 bases from J, the junction contained 7 bases not matched to a gene. The CDR3 extends over 16 amino acids. Germline-derived CDR1 and CDR2 are MNHNY and SVGAGI (reference sequence). The CDR3 DNA is TGTGCCAGCAGTTTCTGGACTAGCGGGAGGGCGGGGACCCAGTACTTC. This gives the protein CASSFWTSGRAGTQYF.

The rearrangement links TRBV7-2 to TRBJ2-1; possible D gene TRBD1, 6 bases. Germline V CDR1 and CDR2: SGHTA, FQGNSA. This CDR3 has 13 amino acids. Trimming left V 2 bases short and J 5 bases short, with 7 bases between. CDR3 amino acids: CASSLNRDNEQFF. In DNA form, the CDR3 reads TGTGCCAGCAGCTTAAACAGGGACAATGAGCAGTTCTTC.

This clone was detected a few times. The chain uses TRBV11-2 and TRBJ1-4, with D perhaps matching TRBD1 (5 bases). The germline gives CDR1 SGHAT, CDR2 FQNNGV. The V end was cut by 4 bases, the J end by 5 bases, with 11 bases between. The CDR3 contains 14 residues. This CDR3 reads CASSSLGGNEKLFF. The CDR3 region has the DNA TGTGCCAGCAGCTCGTTGGGGGGAAATGAAAAACTGTTTTTT. The full variable domain, its missing parts supplied by reference TRBV11-2 and TRBJ1-4, is EAGVAQSPRYKIIEKRQSVAFWCNPISGHATLYWYQQILGQGPKLLIQFQNNGVVDDSQLPKDRFSAERLKGVDSTLKIQPAKLEDSAVYLCASSSLGGNEKLFFGSGTQLSVL.

There are a few counts of this clone. This chain uses TRBV19 with TRBJ2-1; possibly TRBD2 for D (5 bases). Germline CDR1 and CDR2: LNHDA and SQIVND (reference sequence). The length of the CDR3 is 15 residues. Trimming cost V 5 bases and J 5 bases, with 16 bases left between them. CDR3 DNA sequence: TGTGCCAGTAGTCCAGGACGGGGTTGGGACAATGAGCAGTTCTTC. It is translated as CASSPGRGWDNEQFF.

The chain is built from TRBV7-9 and TRBJ2-3, with 7 bases matching TRBD2. This CDR3 comprises 17 residues. The trim removed 1 base at V and 0 bases at J, leaving 7 bases unmatched. Germline CDR1 SEHNR, CDR2 FQNEAQ (reference sequence). The CDR3: CASSLEASGSSTDTQYF. The DNA for the CDR3 is TGTGCCAGCAGCTTAGAAGCTAGCGGCTCTAGCACAGATACGCAGTATTTT.

V and J are TRBV28 and TRBJ1-1, with D hard to call. CDR1 and CDR2 from the germline V gene are MDHEN and SYDVKM. The ends were cut back, 0 bases at V and 1 base at J, with 6 bases in the middle. The CDR3 runs to 14 residues. CDR3 amino acids: CASSLWAANTEAFF. The CDR3 DNA reads TGTGCCAGCAGTTTATGGGCGGCGAACACTGAAGCTTTCTTT.

This sequence joins TRBV6-5 and TRBJ1-2, with a weak D call TRBD1 (5 bases). The CDR3 length is 15 residues. Germline V gene data show CDR1 as MNHEY and CDR2 as SVGAGI. Between the trimmed V and J ends, which lost 5 bases and 6 bases, there was a span of 19 bases. The CDR3 loop is CASSLEEGRANGYTF. DNA of the CDR3: TGTGCCAGCAGTCTCGAGGAGGGACGGGCGAATGGCTACACCTTC.

This clone was seen only once. This sequence joins TRBV24-1 and TRBJ1-5; TRBD1 is a possible D gene (6 bases). Germline CDR1 and CDR2: KGHDR and SFDVKD. The CDR3 spans 14 residues. Trimming stripped 5 bases from V and 5 bases from J, with 12 bases between. For the CDR3, the DNA is TGTGCCACCAGTGGTCGGGACACCTATCAGCCCCAGCATTTT. This encodes CATSGRDTYQPQHF.

The rearrangement links TRBV27 to TRBJ2-1; 9 bases match TRBD1. The germline V gene has CDR1 MNHEY and CDR2 SMNVEV (reference sequence). With 3 bases clipped from V and 9 bases from J, the junction kept 6 bases outside the gene matches. The CDR3 is 14 amino acids. DNA for the CDR3: TGTGCCAGCAGTTTGACAGGGGGGCGAGGTGAGCAGTTCTTC. Translation: CASSLTGGRGEQFF.

The rearrangement joins TRBV15 to TRBJ2-1, with 10 bases identical to TRBD2. V shed 0 bases, J shed 4 bases, and the junction held 6 bases outside the gene matches. CDR3 length: 17 amino acids. Looked up from germline, CDR1 is LNHNV and CDR2 is YYDKDF (reference sequence). In nucleotides, the CDR3 is TGTGCCACCAGCAGAGATCTCGCTAGCGGGAGTTACAATGAGCAGTTCTTC. Protein product: CATSRDLASGSYNEQFF.

About this clone itself: The sample holds other DNA sequences that translate to the same CDR3. The J gene is TRBJ1-1, the V gene TRBV12-3 or TRBV12-4; D not resolved. V lost 4 bases and J lost 0, with 6 bases in between. The CDR3 runs 13 residues. The CDR3 is CASSSNMNTEAFF. Here the CDR3 DNA reads TGTGCCAGCAGTTCGAACATGAACACTGAAGCTTTCTTT.

The V call is TRBV18, the J call TRBJ2-7; TRBD1 might be the D (6 bases). The germline V gene has CDR1 KGHSH and CDR2 LQKENI. This CDR3 is 16 amino acids long. Deletions cut 1 base from V and 0 bases from J, with 13 bases between. CDR3 DNA sequence: TGTGCCAGCTCACCACAGGCAGGGGCTAGCTCCTACGAGCAGTACTTC. Translation: CASSPQAGASSYEQYF.

The chain joins TRBV5-1 to TRBJ2-5; D ambiguous. The germline CDR1 and CDR2 sequences are SGHRS and YFSETQ. This CDR3 region has 12 residues. V shed 5 bases and J shed 4 bases, with 9 bases lying between them. The CDR3 loop is CASSSDLETQYF. The CDR3, as DNA: TGCGCCAGCAGTAGTGATTTAGAGACCCAGTACTTC.

The genes are TRBV27 and TRBJ2-1; TRBD2 matches at 11 bases. The germline CDR1 and CDR2 sequences are MNHEY and SMNVEV (reference sequence). The CDR3 has 17 amino acids. With 5 bases clipped from V and 4 bases from J, the junction kept 10 bases outside the gene matches. CDR3 region: CASSPIAGGPPYNEQFF. The CDR3 nucleotides read TGTGCCAGCAGTCCAATAGCGGGAGGGCCCCCGTACAATGAGCAGTTCTTC.

The chain couples TRBV6-5 to TRBJ1-1; TRBD1 matches 9 bases. Germline CDR1 reads MNHEY; CDR2 reads SVGAGI. With 8 bases clipped from V and 5 bases from J, the junction kept 6 bases outside the gene matches. The CDR3 consists of 13 residues. DNA for the CDR3: TGTGCCAGCTTTGGACAGGGGAGGACTGAAGCTTTCTTT. This sequence encodes CASFGQGRTEAFF.

The V gene is TRBV7-3, the J gene TRBJ2-3; D not resolved. This CDR3 is 13 amino acids long. Germline loops: CDR1 SGHTA, CDR2 FQGTGA. The V end lost 0 bases, the J end lost 6 bases, and 7 bases lay between the germline ends. The CDR3 nucleotides read TGTGCCAGCAGCTTAACCATAGCCGATACGCAGTATTTT. Its protein product is CASSLTIADTQYF.

This clone showed up just once. The chain combines TRBV28 with TRBJ1-5, with D uncertain. Germline V gene sequence: CDR1 MDHEN, CDR2 SYDVKM. The CDR3 runs to 15 residues. V lost 3 bases to trimming and J lost 2 bases, with 11 bases between them. The CDR3 sequence: CASSLAAAGNQPQHF. The CDR3 nucleotides read TGTGCCAGCAGTTTGGCCGCGGCCGGCAATCAGCCCCAGCATTTT. The variable domain in full, completed from reference TRBV28 and TRBJ1-5, reads DVKVTQSSRYLVKRTGEKVFLECVQDMDHENMFWYRQDPGLGLRLIYFSYDVKMKEKGDIPEGYSVSREKKERFSLILESASTNQTSMYLCASSLAAAGNQPQHFGDGTRLSIL.

The DNA of the CDR3 is TGCGCCAGCAGCCAAGTCGGGGGACGGTCTCCGCAAGACGAGTACTTC. Protein: CASSQVGGRSPQDEYF. This sequence joins TRBV4-1 and TRBJ2-7; possible D gene TRBD2, 6 bases. The CDR3 is 16 amino acids. The V gene's germline CDR1 is MGHRA and CDR2 YSYEKL. The V end lost 1 base, the J end lost 11 bases, and 24 bases lay between the germline ends.